Listed here is a single T cell receptor (beta chain). What it binds is not known. The study used treatment-naive patients who had stable or active relapsing-remitting disease as multiple sclerosis controls. Bulk CD8+ and CD4+ cells came from magnetic negative isolation; CD8+ TEMRA by FACS. The sample is drawn from a study of CD8 T cells in Susac syndrome. CDR3 length: 15 amino acids. Germline CDR1 and CDR2: SGDLS and YYNGEE. With 2 bases removed from V and 0 bases from J, the gap between germline ends came to 11 bases. After extraction with the RNeasy kit, roughly 0.5 to 1 ug of the RNA was reverse transcribed using random hexamers. Amplification of TCR beta CDR3 across 54 Vbeta and 13 Jbeta was performed with immunoSEQ multiplex PCR. TCRdb used MiXCR to reprocess the immunoSEQ multiplex PCR reads, holding one entry per CDR3 protein. The sample contains fewer than 350,000 distinct CDR3 sequences, about 91% of which appear only once.

Study-wide results and caveats: Regarding the TCR sequencing and HLA analysis, the study admitted that a relatively small number of individuals were involved.

Source material: CD4+ T cells from PBMCs. The rearrangement uses TRBV9 and TRBJ1-2; TRBD1 is a possible D gene (6 bases). The receptor comes from a human donor with multiple sclerosis. The CDR3 DNA follows: TGTGCCAGCAGCGTGTCGGCAGGGGCTAACTATGGCTACACCTTC. Its protein is CASSVSAGANYGYTF.